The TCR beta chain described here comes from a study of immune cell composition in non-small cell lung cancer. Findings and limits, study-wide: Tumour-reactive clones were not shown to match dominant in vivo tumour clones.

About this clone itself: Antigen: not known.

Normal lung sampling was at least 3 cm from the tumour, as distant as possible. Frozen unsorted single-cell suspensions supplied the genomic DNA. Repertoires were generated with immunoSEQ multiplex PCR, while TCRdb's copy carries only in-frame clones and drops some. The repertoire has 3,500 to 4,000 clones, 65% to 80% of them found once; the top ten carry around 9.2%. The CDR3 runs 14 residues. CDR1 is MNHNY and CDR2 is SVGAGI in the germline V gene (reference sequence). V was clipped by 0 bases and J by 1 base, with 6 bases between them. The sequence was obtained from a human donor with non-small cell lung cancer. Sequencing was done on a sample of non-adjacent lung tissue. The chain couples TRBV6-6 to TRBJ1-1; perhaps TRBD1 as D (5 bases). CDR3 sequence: CASSYSQGNTEAFF. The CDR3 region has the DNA TGTGCCAGCAGTTACTCGCAGGGGAACACTGAAGCTTTCTTT.